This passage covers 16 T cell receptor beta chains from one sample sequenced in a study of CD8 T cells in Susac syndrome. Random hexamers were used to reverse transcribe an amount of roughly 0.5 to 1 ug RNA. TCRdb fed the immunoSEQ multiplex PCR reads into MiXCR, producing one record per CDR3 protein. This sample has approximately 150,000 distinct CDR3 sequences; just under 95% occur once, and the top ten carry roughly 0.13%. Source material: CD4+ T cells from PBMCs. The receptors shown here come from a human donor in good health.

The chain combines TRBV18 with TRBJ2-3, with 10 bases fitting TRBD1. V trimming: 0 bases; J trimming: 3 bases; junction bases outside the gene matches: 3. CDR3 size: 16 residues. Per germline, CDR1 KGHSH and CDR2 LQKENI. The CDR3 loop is CASSPPRTGGTDTQYF. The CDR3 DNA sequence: TGTGCCAGCTCACCACCAAGGACAGGGGGAACAGATACGCAGTATTTT.

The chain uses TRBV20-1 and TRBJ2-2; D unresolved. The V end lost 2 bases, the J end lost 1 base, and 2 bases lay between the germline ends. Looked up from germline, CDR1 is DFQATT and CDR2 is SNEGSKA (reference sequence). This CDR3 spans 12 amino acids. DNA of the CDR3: TGCAGTGCTAGACAGAACACCGGGGAGCTGTTTTTT. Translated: CSARQNTGELFF.

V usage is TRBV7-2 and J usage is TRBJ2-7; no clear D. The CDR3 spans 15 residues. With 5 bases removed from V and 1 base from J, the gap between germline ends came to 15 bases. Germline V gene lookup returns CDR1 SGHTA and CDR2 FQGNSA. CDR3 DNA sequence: TGTGCCAGCAGCCCACAACGGACGGTATCCTACGAGCAGTACTTC. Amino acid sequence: CASSPQRTVSYEQYF.

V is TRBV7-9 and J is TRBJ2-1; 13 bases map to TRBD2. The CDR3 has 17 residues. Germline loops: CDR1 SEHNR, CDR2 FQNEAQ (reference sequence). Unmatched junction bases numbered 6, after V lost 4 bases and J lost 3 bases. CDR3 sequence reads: CASSSSTSGGFYNEQFF. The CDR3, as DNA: TGTGCCAGCAGCTCCTCGACTAGCGGGGGGTTCTACAATGAGCAGTTCTTC.

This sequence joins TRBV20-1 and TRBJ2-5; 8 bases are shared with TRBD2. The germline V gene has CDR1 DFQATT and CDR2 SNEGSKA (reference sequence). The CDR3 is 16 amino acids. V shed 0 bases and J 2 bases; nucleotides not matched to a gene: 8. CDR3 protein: CSARDLRAGGQETQYF. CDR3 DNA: TGCAGTGCTAGAGATCTCCGCGCGGGGGGACAAGAGACCCAGTACTTC.

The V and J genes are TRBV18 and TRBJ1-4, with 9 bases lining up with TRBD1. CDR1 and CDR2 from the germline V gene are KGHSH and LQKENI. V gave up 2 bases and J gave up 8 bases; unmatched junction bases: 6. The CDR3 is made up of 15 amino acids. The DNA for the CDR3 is TGTGCCAGCTCACCATCCGCGGACAGGGGAGAAAAACTGTTTTTT. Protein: CASSPSADRGEKLFF.

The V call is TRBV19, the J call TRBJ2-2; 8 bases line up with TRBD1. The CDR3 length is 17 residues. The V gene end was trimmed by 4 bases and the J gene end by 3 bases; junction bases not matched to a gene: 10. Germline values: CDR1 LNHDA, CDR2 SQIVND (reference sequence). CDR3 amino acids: CASSSIGTGGYTGELFF. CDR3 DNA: TGTGCCAGTAGTAGTATAGGTACAGGGGGATACACCGGGGAGCTGTTTTTT.

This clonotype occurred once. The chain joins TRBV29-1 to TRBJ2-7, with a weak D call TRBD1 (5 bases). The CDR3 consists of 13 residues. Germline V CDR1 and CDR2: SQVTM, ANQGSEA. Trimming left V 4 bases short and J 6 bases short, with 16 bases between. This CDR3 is CSVGDSLISEQYF. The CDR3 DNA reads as TGCAGCGTTGGCGACAGCCTAATATCCGAGCAGTACTTC.

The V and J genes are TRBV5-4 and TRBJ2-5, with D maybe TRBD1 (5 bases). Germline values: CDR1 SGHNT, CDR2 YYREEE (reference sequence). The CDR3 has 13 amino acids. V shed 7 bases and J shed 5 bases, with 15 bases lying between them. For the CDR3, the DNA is TGTGCCAGCGCGGCAGGGAATGGTGAGACCCAGTACTTC. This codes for CASAAGNGETQYF.

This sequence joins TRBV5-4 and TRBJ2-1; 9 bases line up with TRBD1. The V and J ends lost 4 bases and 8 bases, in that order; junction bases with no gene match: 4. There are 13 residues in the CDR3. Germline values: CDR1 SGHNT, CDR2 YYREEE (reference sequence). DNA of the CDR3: TGTGCCAGCAGCAAGGACAGGGGATATGAGCAGTTCTTC. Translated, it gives CASSKDRGYEQFF.

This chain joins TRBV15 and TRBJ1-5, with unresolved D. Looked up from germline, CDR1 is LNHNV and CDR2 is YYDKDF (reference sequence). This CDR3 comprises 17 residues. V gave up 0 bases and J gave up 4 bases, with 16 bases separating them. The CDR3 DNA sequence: TGTGCCACCAGCAGAGACCACAACCTTCTCCGGAATCAGCCCCAGCATTTT. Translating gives CATSRDHNLLRNQPQHF.

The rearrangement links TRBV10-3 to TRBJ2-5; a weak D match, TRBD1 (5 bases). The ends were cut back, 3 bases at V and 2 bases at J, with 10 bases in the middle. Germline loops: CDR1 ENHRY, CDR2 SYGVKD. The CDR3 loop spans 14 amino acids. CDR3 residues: CAISEGRGQETQYF. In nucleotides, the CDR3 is TGTGCCATCAGTGAAGGAAGGGGACAAGAGACCCAGTACTTC.

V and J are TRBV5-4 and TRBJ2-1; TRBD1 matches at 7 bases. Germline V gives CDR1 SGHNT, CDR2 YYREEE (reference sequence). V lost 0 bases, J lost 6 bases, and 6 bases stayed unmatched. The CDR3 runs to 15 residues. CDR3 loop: CASSLVVTGLNEQFF. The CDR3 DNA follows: TGTGCCAGCAGCTTGGTTGTGACAGGGCTCAATGAGCAGTTCTTC.

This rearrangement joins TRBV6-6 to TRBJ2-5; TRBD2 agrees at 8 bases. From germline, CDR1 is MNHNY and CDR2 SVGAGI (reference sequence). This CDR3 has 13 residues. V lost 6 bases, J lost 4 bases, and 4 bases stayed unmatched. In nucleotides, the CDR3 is TGTGCCAGCAGCTTCGGGAGGGTAGAGACCCAGTACTTC. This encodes CASSFGRVETQYF.

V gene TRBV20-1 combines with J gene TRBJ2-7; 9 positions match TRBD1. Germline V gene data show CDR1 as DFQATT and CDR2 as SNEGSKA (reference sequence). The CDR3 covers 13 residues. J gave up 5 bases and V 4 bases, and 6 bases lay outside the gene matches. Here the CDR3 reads CSAIRDRVNEQYF. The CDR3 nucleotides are TGCAGTGCTATCCGGGACAGGGTAAACGAGCAGTACTTC.

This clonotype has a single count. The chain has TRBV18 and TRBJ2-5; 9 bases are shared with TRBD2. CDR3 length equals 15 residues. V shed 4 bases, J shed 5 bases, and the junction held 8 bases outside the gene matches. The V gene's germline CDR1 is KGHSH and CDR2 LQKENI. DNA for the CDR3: TGTGCCAGCTCACTACCGGGACTAGCAGGGGAGACCCAGTACTTC. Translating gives CASSLPGLAGETQYF.